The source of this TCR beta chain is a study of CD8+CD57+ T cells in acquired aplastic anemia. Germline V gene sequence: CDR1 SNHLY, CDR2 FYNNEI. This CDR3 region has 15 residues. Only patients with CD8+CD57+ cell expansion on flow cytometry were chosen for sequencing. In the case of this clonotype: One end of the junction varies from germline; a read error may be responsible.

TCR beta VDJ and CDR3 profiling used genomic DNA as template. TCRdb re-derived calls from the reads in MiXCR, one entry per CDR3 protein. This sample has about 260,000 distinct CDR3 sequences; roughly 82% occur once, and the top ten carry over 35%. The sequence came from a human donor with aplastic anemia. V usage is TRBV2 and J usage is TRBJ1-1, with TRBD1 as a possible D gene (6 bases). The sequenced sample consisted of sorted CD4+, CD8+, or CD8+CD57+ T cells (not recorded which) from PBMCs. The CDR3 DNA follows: TGTGCCAGCGGTGAGGGGGGGAGAGAGAACACTGAAGCTTTCTTT. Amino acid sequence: CASGEGGRENTEAFF.